This T cell receptor beta chain came from a study of early T cells in non-severe SARS-CoV-2 infection. Across the study: Bulk RNA isolated from unsorted whole blood underwent sequencing; chains were not paired.

Separate cDNA molecules each had unique molecular identifiers attached to them. TCRdb redid the calling of the 5' RACE reads with MiXCR, one entry per CDR3 protein. This sample yields about 48,000 distinct CDR3 sequences, of which around 6.5% are seen a single time; under 9% belongs to the top ten. The V and J ends lost 1 base and 1 base respectively, with 9 bases between them. The CDR3 is made up of 14 amino acids. The V gene's germline CDR1 is SQVTM and CDR2 ANQGSEA. The V call is TRBV29-1, the J call TRBJ2-3; the D is unclear. The material was whole blood, obtained at baseline. This TCR came from an adult who was a healthcare worker with PCR-confirmed SARS-CoV-2 infection or an uninfected control (not recorded which). CDR3 sequence (DNA): TGCAGCGTTGAAGGGGGTTACGGCACAGATACGCAGTATTTT. This codes for CSVEGGYGTDTQYF.